In its sample, the clone carrying this T cell receptor beta chain was seen a few times. The germline V gene encodes CDR1 MNHNY and CDR2 SVGAGI (reference sequence). There are 13 residues in the CDR3. Trimming left V 8 bases short and J 4 bases short, with 12 bases between. The data stem from a study of human T cells and chemical hapten exposure. Time point: patch test 3, about 24 weeks after DPC sensitization. Noted treatment: therapeutic diphenylcyclopropenone sensitization with weekly scalp DPC. TCRdb reprocessed the RACE reads with MiXCR, giving one entry per CDR3 protein. Here the sample spans about 82,000 distinct CDR3 sequences, roughly 13% being singletons.

The receptor comes from a woman aged 45-65 years with alopecia areata. Some clones in this sample may be carry-over from other donors' samples. The chain recombines TRBV6-6 with TRBJ2-1; D is ambiguous. The sequencing here drew on whole blood, taken in connection with sensitization to the hapten diphenylcyclopropenone (DPC). In nucleotides, the CDR3 is TGTGCCAGCGTCCTGGACCCTTACAATGAGCAGTTCTTC. It encodes CASVLDPYNEQFF.